The 22 T cell receptor beta chains listed next were all sequenced from one sample in a study of spatial heterogeneity in lung cancer. Study observations and caveats: Mutation tallies in tumors tracked expanded intratumoral alpha and beta TCR counts.

For these receptors, no antigen is known. As for time point: sample taken at primary tumor resection. TCRdb independently ran MiXCR on the 5' RACE reads; one entry per CDR3 protein. Of over 10,000 distinct CDR3 sequences listed, around 5% are singletons. The sequencing here drew on lung tumor tissue, taken at surgery. The receptors were gathered from a male donor with early-stage non-small cell lung cancer.

This chain uses TRBV6-5 with TRBJ2-7, with 7 bases lining up with TRBD2. CDR1 MNHEY and CDR2 SVGAGI come from the germline V gene. The trim removed 6 bases at V and 3 bases at J, leaving 8 bases unmatched. CDR3 size: 14 residues. The CDR3 here is CASRVAGDYYEQYV. The CDR3 bases are TGTGCCAGCAGGGTAGCGGGTGACTACTACGAGCAGTACGTC.

This clonotype was observed many times. The chain combines TRBV20-1 with TRBJ1-4; TRBD1 aligns across 8 bases. Losses at the gene ends were 6 bases for V and 5 bases for J; bases not matched to a gene: 14. This CDR3 comprises 16 residues. Per the germline V gene, CDR1 is DFQATT and CDR2 is SNEGSKA (reference sequence). The CDR3 is CSAKALRTGLNEKLFF. The CDR3 nucleotides read TGCAGTGCAAAGGCCCTCCGGACAGGGCTAAATGAAAAACTGTTTTTT.

This clonotype was detected ten times or more. The rearrangement links TRBV14 to TRBJ2-2; no reliable D call. The CDR3 totals 14 residues. The germline V gene encodes CDR1 SGHDN and CDR2 FVKESK. Between the trimmed V and J ends, which lost 1 base and 5 bases, there was a span of 8 bases. This CDR3 reads CASSQVGGTGELFF. CDR3 sequence (DNA): TGTGCCAGCAGCCAAGTCGGCGGTACCGGGGAGCTGTTTTTT.

This clonotype appeared many times. The rearrangement uses TRBV7-6 and TRBJ2-7, with TRBD1 identical over 8 bases. This CDR3 has 13 amino acids. The V and J ends lost 5 bases and 3 bases, in that order; junction bases with no gene match: 3. Per germline, CDR1 SGHVS and CDR2 FNYEAQ. The CDR3 loop reads CASSRGQDYEQYV. Here the CDR3 DNA reads TGTGCCAGCAGCAGGGGACAGGACTACGAGCAGTACGTC.

V gene TRBV5-5 combines with J gene TRBJ2-5; D is unresolved. The CDR3 spans 11 residues. V gave up 4 bases and J gave up 2 bases, with 3 bases separating them. CDR1 and CDR2 (germline): SGHKS, YYEKEE (reference sequence). CDR3 region: CASSRQETQYF. For the CDR3, the DNA is TGTGCCAGCAGCAGACAAGAGACCCAGTACTTC.

This clonotype was detected many times. The rearrangement links TRBV24-1 to TRBJ1-1; 10 bases align to TRBD1. Per germline, CDR1 KGHDR and CDR2 SFDVKD. The CDR3 runs to 13 residues. V trimming: 7 bases; J trimming: 4 bases; junction bases outside the gene matches: 2. CDR3 sequence reads: CATRGQGGTEAFF. CDR3 DNA sequence: TGTGCCACCAGAGGACAGGGGGGCACTGAAGCTTTCTTT.

This clonotype has ten or more counts. This chain connects TRBV5-1 to TRBJ1-1; D is ambiguous. V was shortened by 3 bases and J by 4 bases, with 4 bases between the two germline ends. The CDR3 spans 11 residues. Germline-derived CDR1 and CDR2 are SGHRS and YFSETQ. Here the CDR3 DNA reads TGCGCCAGCAGCTGGGGCACTGAAGCTTTCTTT. It translates to CASSWGTEAFF.

This clonotype was detected many times. The chain recombines TRBV10-3 with TRBJ2-7; 11 bases are a match to TRBD1. CDR3 length: 17 residues. Per germline, CDR1 ENHRY and CDR2 SYGVKD. Losses at the gene ends were 2 bases for V and 3 bases for J; bases not matched to a gene: 9. The CDR3 region has the DNA TGTGCCATCAGTGAGCCGGGTCCCGGGACAGGGGGCTACGAGCAGTACTTC. Amino acid sequence: CAISEPGPGTGGYEQYF.

This clonotype was picked up many times. The J gene is TRBJ1-3, the V gene TRBV6-6; no clear D. The CDR3 spans 15 residues. Trimming cost V 5 bases and J 1 base, with 12 bases left between them. The germline gives CDR1 MNHNY, CDR2 SVGAGI (reference sequence). CDR3 sequence: CASSDLGSSGNTIYF. The CDR3 nucleotides are TGTGCCAGCAGTGACCTAGGATCGTCTGGAAACACCATATATTTT.

This clonotype was seen at least ten times. The chain links TRBV12-3 or TRBV12-4 to TRBJ1-1; 7 nucleotides line up with TRBD1. V was clipped by 5 bases and J by 5 bases; unmatched bases: 11. This CDR3 region has 15 residues. The CDR3 DNA sequence: TGTGCCAGCAGTCTGAGGGGGCAGGGGGGAACTGAAGCTTTCTTT. As protein: CASSLRGQGGTEAFF.

The chain is built from TRBV6-2 or TRBV6-3 and TRBJ2-2; the D is unclear. The CDR3 extends over 14 amino acids. The V gene lost 5 bases and the J gene lost 5 bases, with 12 bases spanning the gap. Germline-derived CDR1 and CDR2 are MNHEY and SVGEGT. This CDR3 reads CASSALAETGELFF. CDR3 DNA sequence: TGTGCCAGCAGTGCCCTGGCCGAAACCGGGGAGCTGTTTTTT.

This clonotype was seen a handful of times. The chain employs TRBV20-1 and TRBJ2-3, with D perhaps TRBD1 or TRBD2 (5 bases each). Germline assignment: CDR1 DFQATT and CDR2 SNEGSKA (reference sequence). The CDR3 spans 16 residues. V was shortened by 2 bases and J by 4 bases, with 19 bases between the two germline ends. CDR3 in amino acids: CSARSPRGVGADTQYF. CDR3 DNA: TGCAGTGCTAGATCCCCGAGGGGAGTTGGTGCAGATACGCAGTATTTT.

This clonotype appeared a few times. The chain recombines TRBV28 with TRBJ2-7; the D gene is possibly TRBD1 (5 bases). V lost 2 bases and J lost 0, with 20 bases in between. This CDR3 has 18 amino acids. The V gene's germline CDR1 is MDHEN and CDR2 SYDVKM. The DNA of the CDR3 is TGTGCCAGCAGTTTAGGAATAACCAAGGGCAGGGACTCCTACGAGCAGTACTTC. Its translation: CASSLGITKGRDSYEQYF. The entire variable domain, with the rest obtained from reference TRBV28 and TRBJ2-7, is as follows: DVKVTQSSRYLVKRTGEKVFLECVQDMDHENMFWYRQDPGLGLRLIYFSYDVKMKEKGDIPEGYSVSREKKERFSLILESASTNQTSMYLCASSLGITKGRDSYEQYFGPGTRLTVT.

This clonotype was observed at least ten times. This chain links TRBV20-1 with TRBJ1-5; D is possibly TRBD1 (5 bases). V was pared by 5 bases and J by 1 base, with 6 bases between. The germline V gene encodes CDR1 DFQATT and CDR2 SNEGSKA (reference sequence). CDR3 length: 12 amino acids. CDR3 amino acids: CSAWDSNQPQHF. The CDR3 coding sequence is TGCAGTGCTTGGGACAGCAATCAGCCCCAGCATTTT.

This clonotype was recorded many times. The gene calls are TRBV27 and TRBJ1-5, with a possible D match to TRBD1 (5 bases). The CDR3 covers 16 residues. Germline V lookup: CDR1 MNHEY, CDR2 SMNVEV (reference sequence). Trimming removed 3 bases at V and 0 bases at J, with 12 bases between. CDR3: CASSLGQGLSNQPQHF. CDR3 bases: TGTGCCAGCAGTTTGGGCCAGGGTCTTAGCAATCAGCCCCAGCATTTT.

This clonotype appeared many times. The chain's CDR3 is CASSYSPDTQYF. Written as DNA, the CDR3 is TGTGCCAGCAGTTACTCGCCAGATACGCAGTATTTT. J is TRBJ2-3 and V is TRBV6-2 or TRBV6-3, with D unresolved. Germline V gives CDR1 MNHEY, CDR2 SVGEGT. The CDR3 sequence is 12 residues long. V lost 0 bases to trimming and J lost 4 bases, with 2 bases between them.

This clonotype occurred many times. V is TRBV3-1 and J is TRBJ1-1; 10 bases map to TRBD1. The CDR3 totals 15 residues. Trimming took 5 bases from V and 4 from J; bases not matched to a gene: 7. From germline, CDR1 is LGHDT and CDR2 YNNKEL (reference sequence). The CDR3: CASSYPGQGSTEAFF. Here the CDR3 DNA reads TGTGCCAGCAGCTACCCGGGACAGGGGAGCACTGAAGCTTTCTTT.

By share, this clonotype counts as medium-sized. V is TRBV20-1 and J is TRBJ2-7; 8 positions agree with TRBD2. CDR3 length equals 15 residues. Germline V gives CDR1 DFQATT, CDR2 SNEGSKA (reference sequence). The V segment lost 0 bases and the J segment 2 bases; nucleotides outside the gene matches: 6. Here the CDR3 DNA reads TGCAGTGCTAGAGATCTTGAGCGGGGGACCTACGAGCAGTACTTC. Encoded protein: CSARDLERGTYEQYF.

This clonotype came up many times. The rearrangement uses TRBV6-2 or TRBV6-3 and TRBJ1-5; 11 bases fit TRBD1. V lost 6 bases, J lost 8 bases, and 18 bases stayed unmatched. This CDR3 comprises 18 residues. Per the germline V gene, CDR1 is MNHEY and CDR2 is SVGEGT. The CDR3 nucleotides read TGTGCCAGCAGACCCTGGGGGACAGGGGGTTTTCTGGGTAAGCCCCAGCATTTT. Translation: CASRPWGTGGFLGKPQHF.

This clonotype appeared many times. V gene TRBV20-1 combines with J gene TRBJ2-3; D is ambiguous. The V gene lost 0 bases and the J gene lost 6 bases, with 13 bases spanning the gap. The CDR3 extends over 14 amino acids. CDR1 and CDR2 (germline): DFQATT, SNEGSKA (reference sequence). The CDR3 here is CSARDTRLRDTQYF. DNA of the CDR3: TGCAGTGCTAGAGATACGAGGTTGAGGGATACGCAGTATTTT.

This clonotype was picked up many times. The gene calls are TRBV20-1 and TRBJ2-6; 8 nucleotides match TRBD2. The CDR3 is 18 residues long. V shed 1 base and J 0 bases; nucleotides not matched to a gene: 8. The germline V gene encodes CDR1 DFQATT and CDR2 SNEGSKA (reference sequence). As DNA, the CDR3 is TGCAGTGCTAGAGCCGCCGGGAGGGGGGCCTCTGGGGCCAACGTCCTGACTTTC. This gives the protein CSARAAGRGASGANVLTF.

This clonotype was seen repeatedly, ten times or more. This sequence joins TRBV27 and TRBJ2-5; D is perhaps TRBD1 (6 bases). Trimming took 5 bases from V and 1 from J, leaving 14 bases between them. The CDR3 totals 15 residues. Per germline, CDR1 MNHEY and CDR2 SMNVEV (reference sequence). CDR3 in amino acids: CASSPLKGVQETQYF. CDR3 DNA: TGTGCCAGCAGTCCCCTGAAGGGGGTCCAAGAGACCCAGTACTTC.